This is a list of T cell receptor beta chains from one sample in a study of blood T cells in healthy people across ages. TCRdb itself ran the 5' RACE reads through MiXCR, one entry per CDR3 protein. The sample contains hundreds of thousands of distinct CDR3 sequences, about 20% of which appear only once. The sequenced sample consisted of blood. These receptors were collected from a man in his 70s in good health. The CDR3 runs from the conserved cysteine through the conserved F or W. Each record gives: D gene, J gene, clone size, V gene, CDR3 protein, CDR3 DNA. The D gene is left open where the match is weak. Clone size is given for some rows only: seen once, a few or many times, or a class if the clone is expanded.

. | TRBJ1-4 | . | TRBV20-1 | CSARVRRSGEKLFF | TGCAGTGCTAGAGTTAGGAGGAGTGGTGAAAAACTGTTTTTT
. | TRBJ2-2 | . | TRBV7-3 | CASSLGPAGTGELFF | TGTGCCAGCAGCTTGGGACCCGCCGGCACCGGGGAGCTGTTTTTT
. | TRBJ2-3 | . | TRBV5-1 | CASSGASARFTDTQYF | TGCGCCAGCAGCGGGGCCAGCGCGCGCTTCACAGATACGCAGTATTTT
. | TRBJ2-3 | . | TRBV7-2 | CASSLSRGATQFF | TGTGCCAGCAGCTTAAGCAGGGGAGCGACGCAGTTTTTT
. | TRBJ1-5 | many | TRBV7-2 | CASSLSNQPQHF | TGTGCCAGCAGCTTAAGCAATCAGCCCCAGCATTTT
TRBD1 | TRBJ1-5 | . | TRBV6-2/TRBV6-3 | CASRDRIEQPQHF | TGTGCCAGCAGGGACAGGATCGAACAGCCCCAGCATTTT
TRBD1 | TRBJ2-1 | few | TRBV5-1 | CASSPQGAGTYNEQFF | TGCGCCAGCAGCCCACAGGGGGCGGGTACTTACAATGAGCAGTTCTTC
. | TRBJ2-5 | few | TRBV10-3 | CAIGAQETQYF | TGTGCCATTGGAGCGCAAGAGACCCAGTACTTC
TRBD2 | TRBJ2-2 | . | TRBV20-1 | CSAGLAGAGDTGELFF | TGCAGTGCTGGACTAGCGGGAGCGGGGGACACCGGGGAGCTGTTTTTT
. | TRBJ2-4 | . | TRBV12-3/TRBV12-4 | CANQGGNIQYF | TGTGCCAACCAGGGCGGGAACATTCAGTACTTC
TRBD1 | TRBJ2-7 | . | TRBV27 | CASRTGQVYYEQYF | TGTGCCAGCAGAACGGGACAGGTATACTACGAGCAGTACTTC
. | TRBJ2-2 | . | TRBV20-1 | CSASTISETGRGELFF | TGCAGTGCTAGCACCATCAGCGAGACTGGTCGCGGGGAGCTGTTTTTT
. | TRBJ2-1 | . | TRBV7-7 | CASSLAGLGNEQFF | TGTGCCAGCAGCTTAGCCGGGCTAGGCAATGAGCAGTTCTTC
. | TRBJ2-7 | few | TRBV7-6 | CANSHLRGEQYF | TGTGCCAACAGCCACCTCCGGGGAGAGCAGTACTTC
. | TRBJ2-5 | . | TRBV24-1 | CATSAEETQYF | TGTGCCACCAGTGCCGAAGAGACCCAGTACTTC
TRBD2 | TRBJ2-5 | . | TRBV6-1 | CASSPGPGGPRETQYF | TGTGCCAGCAGTCCCGGTCCGGGGGGACCACGAGAGACCCAGTACTTC
. | TRBJ1-2 | few | TRBV5-1 | CASSSDGQMGGYTF | TGCGCCAGCAGCTCCGATGGACAGATGGGTGGCTACACCTTC
. | TRBJ1-1 | . | TRBV7-9 | CASSLGQSEAFF | TGTGCCAGCAGCTTAGGGCAGTCTGAAGCTTTCTTT
TRBD1 | TRBJ1-2 | few | TRBV5-1 | CASSPNLPDRGGGYTF | TGCGCCAGCAGCCCGAACCTACCGGACAGGGGTGGTGGCTACACCTTC
. | TRBJ2-4 | few | TRBV7-2 | CASSLWPSHIQYF | TGTGCCAGCAGCCTGTGGCCGTCACACATTCAGTACTTC
. | TRBJ1-1 | few | TRBV6-5 | CASSRASGVGTEAFF | TGTGCCAGCAGTCGCGCCTCAGGGGTTGGCACTGAAGCTTTCTTT
. | TRBJ1-2 | . | TRBV11-2 | CASSLVGLRGYTF | TGTGCCAGCAGCTTAGTAGGGTTGAGGGGCTACACCTTC
TRBD1 | TRBJ1-3 | . | TRBV7-9 | CASSYNDRDGNTIYF | TGTGCCAGCAGCTACAACGACAGGGATGGAAACACCATATATTTT
TRBD2 | TRBJ2-2 | few | TRBV7-2 | CASSPILAGAGELFF | TGTGCCAGCAGCCCTATCCTAGCGGGAGCCGGGGAGCTGTTTTTT
. | TRBJ2-1 | few | TRBV19 | CASSDRTSPYNEQFF | TGTGCCAGTTCGGATCGGACCTCCCCCTACAATGAGCAGTTCTTC
. | TRBJ2-1 | . | TRBV10-3 | CAISERPYNEQFF | TGTGCCATCAGTGAACGACCCTACAATGAGCAGTTCTTC
TRBD1 | TRBJ2-7 | . | TRBV4-2 | CASSPNRGSTEQYF | TGTGCCAGCAGCCCAAACAGGGGTTCAACCGAGCAGTACTTC
. | TRBJ2-7 | . | TRBV6-5 | CASISIRSYEQYF | TGTGCCAGCATAAGCATTAGGAGCTACGAGCAGTACTTC
TRBD1 | TRBJ1-1 | . | TRBV20-1 | CSARYRGRGTEAFF | TGCAGTGCTAGATACAGGGGGAGAGGCACTGAAGCTTTCTTT
. | TRBJ2-5 | . | TRBV11-2 | CASSLGQGGPYNEQSF | TGTGCCAGCAGCTTAGGCCAGGGGGGGCCTTACAATGAGCAGTCCTTC
TRBD1 | TRBJ2-3 | . | TRBV10-2 | CASRTLLGQGTDTQYF | TGCGCCAGCAGAACCTTACTGGGACAGGGCACAGATACGCAGTATTTT
TRBD1 | TRBJ2-3 | few | TRBV24-1 | CATSPSGGPGDTQYF | TGTGCCACCAGCCCCTCAGGGGGCCCCGGGGATACGCAGTATTTT
. | TRBJ1-4 | . | TRBV11-2 | CASSLVRLGQGGNEKLFF | TGTGCCAGCAGCTTAGTAAGGTTAGGGCAGGGCGGAAATGAAAAACTGTTTTTT
. | TRBJ2-7 | . | TRBV5-1 | CASSLLDSPSYEQYF | TGCGCCAGCAGCCTGCTAGATTCCCCATCCTACGAGCAGTACTTC
TRBD1 | TRBJ1-5 | . | TRBV20-1 | CSARTPGQRNQPQHF | TGCAGTGCCAGAACTCCGGGACAGCGCAATCAGCCCCAGCATTTT
. | TRBJ1-2 | many | TRBV20-1 | CSAGDGTNYGYTF | TGCAGTGCTGGGGACGGAACTAACTATGGCTACACCTTC
. | TRBJ2-1 | few | TRBV5-1 | CASSLSADSLGEQFF | TGCGCCAGCAGCTTGTCAGCGGACTCCTTGGGTGAGCAGTTCTTC
. | TRBJ2-7 | . | TRBV12-3/TRBV12-4 | CASREQGTSDEQYF | TGTGCCAGCAGGGAACAGGGTACGTCCGACGAGCAGTACTTC
. | TRBJ1-6 | . | TRBV25-1 | CASSEGTYNSPLHF | TGTGCCAGCAGTGAGGGCACCTATAATTCACCCCTCCACTTT
. | TRBJ1-1 | . | TRBV10-2 | CASSDTGTQNTEAFF | TGCGCCAGCAGTGATACCGGGACTCAGAACACTGAAGCTTTCTTT
TRBD1 | TRBJ2-2 | few | TRBV19 | CASNSWGTGGDTGELFF | TGTGCCAGTAATTCTTGGGGGACAGGGGGCGACACCGGGGAGCTGTTTTTT
. | TRBJ2-5 | . | TRBV10-3 | CAISVGGADETQYF | TGTGCCATCAGTGTGGGGGGGGCAGATGAGACCCAGTACTTC